The clone carrying this T cell receptor beta chain was recorded many times. Its antigen is unknown. TCRdb reprocessed the 5' RACE reads with MiXCR, giving one entry per CDR3 protein. Among approximately 240,000 distinct CDR3 sequences listed, about 3.5% were seen once. The germline V gene encodes CDR1 DFQATT and CDR2 SNEGSKA (reference sequence). This CDR3 contains 15 residues. Unmatched junction bases numbered 5, after V lost 2 bases and J lost 5 bases. The data are from a study of T cells after yellow fever vaccination. Study-level information: Researchers used SMART-Seq v4 Ultra Low Input to prepare fractions that had low cell numbers.

Findings of the study overall: Contamination of FACS-sorted repertoires by abundant clonotypes from the bulk population could occur. Reappearance after the booster was observed for most primary-vaccination clones (roughly 97% CD4, just over 85% CD8). There was a small share of clonotypes that showed up in both the CD4 and CD8 compartments.

V gene TRBV20-1 combines with J gene TRBJ2-3, with TRBD2 matching 12 bases. Sequencing used PBMCs, obtained 15 days after the yellow fever booster vaccination. The receptor's source is a man younger than 35 who received the YFV17D yellow fever vaccine. CDR3 amino acids: CSARLAGGPGDTQYF. CDR3 DNA sequence: TGCAGTGCTAGACTAGCGGGGGGGCCTGGAGATACGCAGTATTTT.